The next 19 T cell receptor beta chains were all read from a single sample in a study of shared clonotypes between healthy human individuals. The assay was immunoSEQ multiplex PCR, and TCRdb's table has in-frame clones only and misses some. The sample lists fewer than 400,000 clones, around 67% occurring once. Sample: memory CD4+ T cells sorted from blood. Documented subset: CD45RA-negative fraction. The origin of the receptors is a man in his thirties or forties in good health.

In its sample, this clone was seen a few times. This chain uses TRBV6-4 with TRBJ2-1; 10 bases fit TRBD2. Germline lookup yields CDR1 MRHNA and CDR2 SNTAGT. CDR3 length equals 17 residues. Unmatched junction bases numbered 6, after V lost 0 bases and J lost 4 bases. CDR3 DNA sequence: TGTGCCAGCAGTGACTCGGCCACTAGCGGGGCATACAATGAGCAGTTCTTC. Amino acid sequence: CASSDSATSGAYNEQFF.

Turning to this clone: The sample has other DNA sequences that encode this CDR3 too. The rearrangement links TRBV7-9 to TRBJ2-5; TRBD1 matches 12 bases. The CDR3 consists of 15 residues. J gave up 5 bases and V 5 bases, and 6 bases lay outside the gene matches. Germline loops: CDR1 SEHNR, CDR2 FQNEAQ (reference sequence). The CDR3: CASSGGTGGAETQYF. CDR3 nucleotide sequence: TGTGCCAGCAGCGGGGGGACAGGGGGCGCGGAGACCCAGTACTTC.

V and J are TRBV14 and TRBJ2-2; D is unresolved. There are 14 residues in the CDR3. Trimming pared 0 bases from V and 5 bases from J, leaving 7 bases between. Per germline, CDR1 SGHDN and CDR2 FVKESK. DNA of the CDR3: TGTGCCAGCAGCCAAGAGGCCCAAACCGGGGAGCTGTTTTTT. Translation: CASSQEAQTGELFF.

The V call is TRBV5-6, the J call TRBJ2-1, with D possibly TRBD2 on 6 matching bases. There are 15 residues in the CDR3. CDR1 is SGHDT, CDR2 YYEEEE, per germline. V gave up 3 bases and J gave up 4 bases, with 14 bases separating them. The CDR3 region is CASSSLAERYNEQFF. CDR3 DNA: TGTGCCAGCAGCTCCTTAGCGGAACGGTACAATGAGCAGTTCTTC.

The J gene is TRBJ2-5, the V gene TRBV19; tentative D call: TRBD1 (6 bases). Per the germline V gene, CDR1 is LNHDA and CDR2 is SQIVND (reference sequence). CDR3 length equals 16 residues. The V gene lost 5 bases and the J gene lost 5 bases, with 21 bases spanning the gap. CDR3 region: CASSSRPRGSRETQYF. Here the CDR3 DNA reads TGTGCCAGTAGTTCCCGCCCCAGGGGTTCGCGGGAGACCCAGTACTTC.

The chain combines TRBV10-3 with TRBJ2-3; TRBD1 agrees at 7 bases. V shed 8 bases, J shed 0 bases, and the junction held 5 bases outside the gene matches. This CDR3 is built from 14 residues. Germline CDR1 reads ENHRY; CDR2 reads SYGVKD. The CDR3 here is CAILDRASTDTQYF. The CDR3 coding sequence is TGTGCCATCCTTGACAGGGCTAGCACAGATACGCAGTATTTT.

The J gene is TRBJ2-7, the V gene TRBV11-2; TRBD1 aligns across 9 bases. Per the germline V gene, CDR1 is SGHAT and CDR2 is FQNNGV. The V segment lost 6 bases and the J segment 3 bases; nucleotides outside the gene matches: 9. The CDR3 totals 15 residues. The CDR3 sequence: CASSFTGTGIYEQYF. The CDR3 DNA follows: TGTGCCAGCAGTTTTACCGGGACAGGGATCTACGAGCAGTACTTC.

This rearrangement joins TRBV15 to TRBJ2-1; 8 bases are a match to TRBD1. V shed 3 bases, J shed 9 bases, and the junction held 16 bases outside the gene matches. This CDR3 comprises 17 residues. Germline CDR1 LNHNV, CDR2 YYDKDF (reference sequence). CDR3: CATSSDTRTGLRSEQFF. The CDR3 DNA reads TGTGCCACCAGCAGCGATACAAGGACAGGGCTTCGGAGTGAGCAGTTCTTC.

This clone was found many times. This chain joins TRBV6-5 and TRBJ2-3, with D perhaps TRBD1 or TRBD2 (6 bases each). Germline V gives CDR1 MNHEY, CDR2 SVGAGI. Trimming cost V 8 bases and J 12 bases, with 24 bases left between them. The CDR3 length is 14 residues. The CDR3 sequence: CASRGQPLIQIQYF. Here the CDR3 DNA reads TGTGCCAGCCGGGGGCAGCCCCTAATACAGATACAGTATTTT.

This chain connects TRBV28 to TRBJ1-2, with D tentatively TRBD1 (6 bases). This CDR3 spans 12 amino acids. The germline V and J ends were trimmed by 10 bases and 4 bases, with 13 bases remaining between them. Germline CDR1 and CDR2: MDHEN and SYDVKM. CDR3 bases: TGTGCCACCAGAGAACAGGGCTATGGCTACACCTTC. It codes for CATREQGYGYTF.

The rearrangement joins TRBV25-1 to TRBJ2-7; 7 bases are a match to TRBD1. CDR1 is MGHDK, CDR2 SYGVNS, per germline. The ends lost 6 bases at V and 5 bases at J; junction bases unmatched: 7. The CDR3 is 13 amino acids. CDR3 in DNA: TGTGCCAGCAGAACTGTAGGGGGCCACGAGCAGTACTTC. This encodes CASRTVGGHEQYF.

As for this clone: An end of the junction does not agree with germline; a read error may underlie this. V gene TRBV4-1 combines with J gene TRBJ2-7; D is ambiguous. This CDR3 is built from 12 residues. In germline, CDR1 is MGHRA, CDR2 YSYEKL. The CDR3 DNA follows: TGCGCCAGCAGCCTTCCTGGGCTCCCCCCGCACTTC. Its translation is CASSLPGLPPHF.

A word on this clone: An end of the junction does not agree with germline; a read error may underlie this. DNA for the CDR3: TGTGCTAGCAGCTTAAGGGTCGGGGGGTACTACGAGCAGTACTTC. The encoded protein is CASSLRVGGYYEQYF. The rearrangement uses TRBV7-7 and TRBJ2-7; 7 nucleotides line up with TRBD2. The CDR3 sequence is 15 residues long. Germline values: CDR1 SSHAT, CDR2 FNYEAQ (reference sequence).

The chain employs TRBV10-3 and TRBJ1-2; 8 nucleotides match TRBD1. The CDR3 runs 13 residues. Germline V gene sequence: CDR1 ENHRY, CDR2 SYGVKD. After removal of 11 bases from V and 1 base from J, the junction contained 6 bases not matched to a gene. The CDR3 sequence is CAVDRGRNYGYTF. CDR3 DNA sequence: TGTGCCGTCGACAGGGGCCGTAACTATGGCTACACCTTC.

The gene calls are TRBV10-1 and TRBJ2-6; the match to TRBD1 covers 7 bases. This CDR3 region has 16 residues. The germline V gene has CDR1 WNHNN and CDR2 SYGVQD (reference sequence). V dropped 4 bases and J dropped 0; count of bases not matched to a gene: 3. CDR3 nucleotide sequence: TGCGCCAGCAGTGGGGGGACAGTCTCTGGGGCCAACGTCCTGACTTTC. The encoded protein is CASSGGTVSGANVLTF.

This clone was seen a few times. This sequence joins TRBV6-1 and TRBJ2-3, with 9 bases that match TRBD2. The V gene's germline CDR1 is MNHNS and CDR2 SASEGT. The CDR3 totals 15 residues. Trimming removed 7 bases from V and 0 bases from J; junction bases left unmatched: 5. The CDR3 nucleotides are TGTGCCAGCACTGTGACTAGCGGAAGCACAGATACGCAGTATTTT. Protein product: CASTVTSGSTDTQYF.

This clone was seen only once. This chain connects TRBV28 to TRBJ2-7; 10 nucleotides agree with TRBD1. Germline V gives CDR1 MDHEN, CDR2 SYDVKM. This CDR3 has 15 amino acids. V lost 4 bases and J lost 9; bases outside the gene matches: 12. This CDR3 is CASSSPGQGLGLQYF. CDR3 bases: TGTGCCAGCAGTTCCCCGGGACAGGGGCTCGGATTGCAGTACTTC.

This sequence joins TRBV2 and TRBJ2-1; 7 positions match TRBD1. With 6 bases clipped from V and 12 bases from J, the junction kept 14 bases outside the gene matches. CDR1 is SNHLY, CDR2 FYNNEI, per germline. The CDR3 covers 14 residues. The CDR3 loop is CASRAMDRTKPQFF. CDR3 bases: TGTGCCAGCAGGGCCATGGACAGGACGAAACCGCAGTTCTTC.

The rearrangement links TRBV5-1 to TRBJ2-1; a possible D gene is TRBD1 (6 bases). Trimming took off 3 bases at V and 4 bases at J, with 11 bases between the two ends. Looked up from germline, CDR1 is SGHRS and CDR2 is YFSETQ. The CDR3 spans 14 residues. CDR3 nucleotides: TGCGCCAGCAGCTCCGGACAGAAATACAATGAGCAGTTCTTC. Its translation: CASSSGQKYNEQFF.